This T cell receptor (beta chain) comes out of a study of blood T cell repertoires in COVID-19. Study-level background: T cells, B-cell-depleted T cells, or PBMCs provided the cDNA or gDNA that served as material.

Ages ranged from roughly 18 to 100 years, with residence in around 24 US areas. Authors' processing steps: By means of reference gene primer amplification, nucleated cell counts were estimated. Only in-frame clones appear in the TCRdb table, and some are missing; sequencing was by immunoSEQ multiplex PCR. That table furnishes V, J and clone size, whereas the DNA furnished D and trimming. The table records more than 100,000 clones, approximately 79% of them present only once. Germline CDR1 is WNHNN and CDR2 is SYGVQD (reference sequence). V was pared by 3 bases and J by 1 base, with 6 bases between. There are 13 residues in the CDR3.

This clonotype originated in a middle-aged man with acute COVID-19. The sample consisted of PBMCs or T cells enriched from blood (not recorded which). This chain links TRBV10-1 with TRBJ1-1; D gene ambiguous. CDR3 in DNA: TGCGCCAGCAGTGAATGGCAGAACACTGAAGCTTTCTTT. This translates into CASSEWQNTEAFF.